Sequencing of this TCR beta chain was carried out in a study of blood T cell repertoires in COVID-19. Study details: Samples of COVID-19 (acute and convalescent) were obtained from the United States, Italy and Spain. Sources were T cells, B-cell-depleted T cells, or PBMCs; the material itself was cDNA or gDNA.

The protocol was immunoSEQ multiplex PCR, while the TCRdb copy is restricted to in-frame clones and leaves out a portion. The table includes approximately 330,000 clones, around 87% detected once. Germline V gene lookup returns CDR1 SGHDT and CDR2 YYEEEE. The CDR3 has 16 residues. V lost 1 base, J lost 6 bases, and 17 bases lay in between. The chain recombines TRBV5-6 with TRBJ1-5; a possible D gene is TRBD1 (5 bases). Sequencing was done on a sample of peripheral blood. This TCR was sampled from a woman aged 35 to 49 with COVID-19, enrolled during active disease. CDR3 DNA: TGTGCCAGCAGCTTGTCCGCCCGGCAGGGCGGTCAGCCCCAGCATTTT. Its protein product is CASSLSARQGGQPQHF. Full variable domain (outside the CDR3, taken from reference TRBV5-6 and TRBJ1-5): DAGVTQSPTHLIKTRGQQVTLRCSPKSGHDTVSWYQQALGQGPQFIFQYYEEEERQRGNFPDRFSGHQFPNYSSELNVNALLLGDSALYLCASSLSARQGGQPQHFGDGTRLSIL.